The 14 T cell receptor beta chains given below trace back to one sample, sequenced in a study of OX40 agonist ivuxolimab in advanced cancers. Generated by immunoSEQ multiplex PCR, the TCRdb table keeps only in-frame clones and is missing some. The data contain 50,000 to 70,000 clones, around 93% of them seen just once; the ten biggest clones take up around 0.42%. The input for sequencing was CD4+ or CD8+ T cells sorted from blood, taken in a trial of the OX40 agonist ivuxolimab. The source is an adult with an advanced solid tumor such as melanoma, head and neck, liver or kidney cancer.

The rearrangement uses TRBV19 and TRBJ1-5; possible D gene TRBD1, 5 bases. Germline CDR1 reads LNHDA; CDR2 reads SQIVND (reference sequence). V was trimmed by 8 bases and J by 2 bases, leaving 16 bases between them. The CDR3 extends over 15 amino acids. Here the CDR3 reads CASLDGGRGNQPQHF. In nucleotides, the CDR3 is TGTGCCAGTCTCGATGGGGGACGTGGCAATCAGCCCCAGCATTTT.

The chain links TRBV30 to TRBJ1-2; no reliable D call. Germline V gene lookup returns CDR1 GTSNPN and CDR2 SVGIG (reference sequence). The CDR3 spans 12 residues. Trimming stripped 5 bases from V and 6 bases from J, with 13 bases between. For the CDR3, the DNA is TGTGCCTGGGGGTTTCAGCCGGATGGCTACACCTTC. Amino acid sequence: CAWGFQPDGYTF.

The chain uses TRBV27 and TRBJ2-4; a possible D gene is TRBD2 (5 bases). Looked up from germline, CDR1 is MNHEY and CDR2 is SMNVEV (reference sequence). This CDR3 has 16 residues. V gave up 5 bases and J gave up 8 bases, with 22 bases separating them. CDR3 in amino acids: CASSPLTGFVRDIQYF. DNA of the CDR3: TGTGCCAGCAGTCCACTAACGGGATTCGTGAGAGACATTCAGTACTTC.

V gene TRBV2 combines with J gene TRBJ2-1, with 8 bases matching TRBD1. Trimming cost V 8 bases and J 2 bases; bases outside gene matches: 2. CDR1 SNHLY and CDR2 FYNNEI come from the germline V gene. The CDR3 contains 13 residues. The CDR3 loop is CASGQGPYNEQFF. The CDR3 DNA sequence: TGTGCCAGCGGACAGGGACCCTACAATGAGCAGTTCTTC. Full variable domain (outside the CDR3, taken from reference TRBV2 and TRBJ2-1): EPEVTQTPSHQVTQMGQEVILRCVPISNHLYFYWYRQILGQKVEFLVSFYNNEISEKSEIFDDQFSVERPDGSNFTLKIRSTKLEDSAMYFCASGQGPYNEQFFGPGTRLTVL.

The chain has TRBV5-1 and TRBJ2-2; TRBD2 agrees at 9 bases. With V trimmed by 4 bases and J by 1 base, 8 bases remained unmatched. The CDR3 extends over 17 amino acids. CDR1 is SGHRS, CDR2 YFSETQ, per germline. As DNA, the CDR3 is TGCGCCAGCAGCATACCTCGAGCGGGAGGGAACACCGGGGAGCTGTTTTTT. It encodes CASSIPRAGGNTGELFF. Supplemented by reference TRBV5-1 and TRBJ2-2, the full variable domain reads KAGVTQTPRYLIKTRGQQVTLSCSPISGHRSVSWYQQTPGQGLQFLFEYFSETQRNKGNFPGRFSGRQFSNSRSEMNVSTLELGDSALYLCASSIPRAGGNTGELFFGEGSRLTVL.

This chain uses TRBV7-2 with TRBJ2-1, with TRBD2 identical over 7 bases. V was pared by 5 bases and J by 4 bases, with 8 bases of the junction left unmatched. The CDR3 contains 15 residues. Germline V gene lookup returns CDR1 SGHTA and CDR2 FQGNSA. CDR3 in DNA: TGTGCCAGCAGCCCGAGCGGGACGGGATACAATGAGCAGTTCTTC. As protein: CASSPSGTGYNEQFF.

This sequence joins TRBV27 and TRBJ1-5; D is uncertain. The V and J ends lost 6 bases and 0 bases respectively, with 18 bases between them. The CDR3 consists of 17 residues. CDR1 MNHEY and CDR2 SMNVEV come from the germline V gene (reference sequence). CDR3 loop: CASSPKRADYSNQPQHF. CDR3 bases: TGTGCCAGCAGCCCCAAGAGGGCAGATTATAGCAATCAGCCCCAGCATTTT.

The chain couples TRBV7-2 to TRBJ2-5, with D perhaps TRBD2 (5 bases). The CDR3 sequence is 13 residues long. CDR1 is SGHTA, CDR2 FQGNSA, per germline. The V gene lost 7 bases and the J gene lost 7 bases, with 16 bases spanning the gap. CDR3 bases: TGTGCCAGCACCCCCCGGGAAGGCGGGACCCAGTACTTC. Its protein product is CASTPREGGTQYF.

The chain employs TRBV5-1 and TRBJ2-5, with 8 bases lining up with TRBD1. V lost 0 bases to trimming and J lost 2 bases; unmatched junction nucleotides: 6. From germline, CDR1 is SGHRS and CDR2 YFSETQ. The CDR3 is 16 amino acids. CDR3 DNA: TGCGCCAGCAGCTTGGCCGTGGGACAGGTTCAAGAGACCCAGTACTTC. Its translation is CASSLAVGQVQETQYF.

CDR3 protein: CASSFGGMYEQYF. The CDR3 coding sequence is TGTGCCAGCAGTTTCGGGGGGATGTACGAGCAGTACTTC. The chain recombines TRBV25-1 with TRBJ2-7, with TRBD2 identical over 7 bases. The germline gives CDR1 MGHDK, CDR2 SYGVNS. The CDR3 consists of 13 residues. V shed 5 bases, J shed 4 bases, and the junction held 5 bases outside the gene matches.

V is TRBV5-1 and J is TRBJ2-2; D unresolved. Germline V gene data show CDR1 as SGHRS and CDR2 as YFSETQ. V was clipped by 3 bases and J by 3 bases, with 9 bases between them. The CDR3 is 14 residues long. The CDR3 nucleotides are TGCGCCAGCAGCTCCCAGATGGACACCGGGGAGCTGTTTTTT. Protein sequence: CASSSQMDTGELFF.

The CDR3 spells CAISEGETQYF. CDR3 nucleotide sequence: TGTGCCATCAGTGAAGGAGAGACCCAGTACTTC. The genes are TRBV10-3 and TRBJ2-5; D is unclear. CDR3 length: 11 amino acids. Germline V gives CDR1 ENHRY, CDR2 SYGVKD. The ends were cut back, 3 bases at V and 4 bases at J, with 3 bases in the middle.

V is TRBV4-1 and J is TRBJ2-5, with 12 bases matching TRBD2. V gave up 4 bases and J gave up 2 bases; unmatched junction bases: 8. The germline V gene encodes CDR1 MGHRA and CDR2 YSYEKL. CDR3 length: 17 amino acids. In DNA form, the CDR3 reads TGCGCCAGCAGCCCAGGACTAGCGGGAAGGGGGCAAGAGACCCAGTACTTC. Protein product: CASSPGLAGRGQETQYF.

V is TRBV18 and J is TRBJ2-7; 8 positions match TRBD1. Per germline, CDR1 KGHSH and CDR2 LQKENI. The V and J ends lost 0 bases and 6 bases, in that order; junction bases with no gene match: 4. The CDR3 sequence is 14 residues long. CDR3 DNA: TGTGCCAGCTCACCACCCGACAGGGGAGGCGAGCAGTACTTC. Protein product: CASSPPDRGGEQYF.